The T cell receptor (beta chain) under discussion was sequenced for a study of cytomegalovirus exposure and HLA in healthy donors. The PCR had 60 Vbeta and 13 Jbeta primers. Clones were sequenced by immunoSEQ multiplex PCR, and TCRdb holds only the in-frame ones, with some missing. Here the sample spans about 120,000 clones, 60% to 85% being singletons. V shed 0 bases and J shed 1 base, with 6 bases lying between them. This CDR3 spans 14 amino acids. Germline V gene data show CDR1 as LNHDA and CDR2 as SQIVND (reference sequence). Only a few counts were recorded for this clone. The antigen remains unidentified. Study-wide results and limits: An Asian-associated ancestry cluster reportedly showed fewer N-insertions than the approximately 700-donor mean in a later analysis. Highest at DRB1 and lowest at HLA-C, TCR association rates differed among HLA loci in a later analysis.

This rearrangement joins TRBV19 to TRBJ1-1; D not certain. The sample comprised PBMCs. The clonotype comes from a woman aged 25-40 years in good health and CMV-seronegative. The CDR3 loop reads CASSIDLRNTEAFF. The CDR3 coding sequence is TGTGCCAGTAGTATAGATCTCAGGAACACTGAAGCTTTCTTT.